This T cell receptor beta chain was recorded in a study of blood T cells in healthy people across ages. Per germline, CDR1 SEHNR and CDR2 FQNEAQ (reference sequence). V was cut by 5 bases and J by 6 bases, with 12 bases left in between. The CDR3 runs 13 residues. In the case of this clonotype: Antigen specificity is unknown.

Points from the study as a whole: Both naive CD4+ cell counts and diversity were greater in long-lived donors than in aged donors. Since the PBMCs were unsorted, naive and antigen-experienced cells could not be conclusively compared. A strong correlation between TCR beta diversity and naive T cell percentage was seen.

A J-beta primer mix and a sample-barcoded 5' primer were used in a second PCR of roughly 7 to 12 cycles. At least 2.5 million CDR3-containing paired-end reads were obtained per sample. One entry per CDR3 protein results from TCRdb running MiXCR on the 5' RACE reads. The repertoire has around 1,800,000 distinct CDR3 sequences, more than 35% of them found once; the top ten carry about 21%. The sample was blood. This receptor was taken from a human donor in good health. This chain connects TRBV7-9 to TRBJ2-3; the D is unclear. DNA of the CDR3: TGTGCCAGCAGCCCAACACTGTCTGATACGCAGTATTTT. This encodes CASSPTLSDTQYF.